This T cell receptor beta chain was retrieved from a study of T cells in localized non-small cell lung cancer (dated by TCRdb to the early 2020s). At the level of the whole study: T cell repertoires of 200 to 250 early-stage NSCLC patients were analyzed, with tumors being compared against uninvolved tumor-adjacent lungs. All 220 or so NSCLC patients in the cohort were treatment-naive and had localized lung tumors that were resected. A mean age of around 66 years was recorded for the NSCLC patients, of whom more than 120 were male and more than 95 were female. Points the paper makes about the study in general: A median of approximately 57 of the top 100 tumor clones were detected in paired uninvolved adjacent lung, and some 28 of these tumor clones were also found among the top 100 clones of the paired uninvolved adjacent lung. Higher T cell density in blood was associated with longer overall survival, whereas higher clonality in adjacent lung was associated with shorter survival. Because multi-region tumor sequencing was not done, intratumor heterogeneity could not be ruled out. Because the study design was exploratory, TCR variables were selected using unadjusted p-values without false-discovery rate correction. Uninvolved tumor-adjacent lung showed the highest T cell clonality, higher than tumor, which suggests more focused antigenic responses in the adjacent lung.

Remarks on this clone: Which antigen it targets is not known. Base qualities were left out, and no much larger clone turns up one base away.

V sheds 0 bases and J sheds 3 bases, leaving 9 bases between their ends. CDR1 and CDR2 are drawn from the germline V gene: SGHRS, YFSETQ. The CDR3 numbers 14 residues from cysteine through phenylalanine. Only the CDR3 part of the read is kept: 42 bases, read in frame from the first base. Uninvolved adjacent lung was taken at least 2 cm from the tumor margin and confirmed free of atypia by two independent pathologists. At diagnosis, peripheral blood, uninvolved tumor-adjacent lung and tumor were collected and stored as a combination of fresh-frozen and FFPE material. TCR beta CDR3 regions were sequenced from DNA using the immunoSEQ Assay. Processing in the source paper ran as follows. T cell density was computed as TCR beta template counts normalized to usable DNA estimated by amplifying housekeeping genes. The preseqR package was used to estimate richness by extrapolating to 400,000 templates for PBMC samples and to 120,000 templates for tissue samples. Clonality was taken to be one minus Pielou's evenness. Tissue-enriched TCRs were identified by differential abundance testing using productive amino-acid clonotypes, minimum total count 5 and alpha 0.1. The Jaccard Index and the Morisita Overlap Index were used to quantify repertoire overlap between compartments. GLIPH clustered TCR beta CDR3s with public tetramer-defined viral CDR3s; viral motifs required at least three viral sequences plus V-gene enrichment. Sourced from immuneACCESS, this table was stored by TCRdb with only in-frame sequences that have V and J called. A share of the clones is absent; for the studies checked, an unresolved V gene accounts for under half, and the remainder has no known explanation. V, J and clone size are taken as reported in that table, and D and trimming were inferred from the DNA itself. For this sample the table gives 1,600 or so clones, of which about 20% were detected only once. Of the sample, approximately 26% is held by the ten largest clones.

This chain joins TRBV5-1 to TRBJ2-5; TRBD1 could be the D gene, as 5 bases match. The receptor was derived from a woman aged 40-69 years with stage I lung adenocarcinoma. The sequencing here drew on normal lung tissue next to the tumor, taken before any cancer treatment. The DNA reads TGCGCCAGCAGCTTGGCCATCAGGGAAGAGACCCAGTACTTC. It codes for CASSLAIREETQYF.